This T cell receptor beta chain was profiled in a study of vaccination effects on CD4 cells after COVID-19. Per germline, CDR1 LGHNA and CDR2 YSLEER. The CDR3 length is 15 residues. Between the trimmed V and J ends, which lost 4 bases and 4 bases, there was a span of 13 bases. Before sequencing, viral peptide pools were used by the ViraFEST assay to expand antigen-specific CD4+ T cells. An approximately 10-day culture period preceded the isolation of CD4+ T cells. Vaccine recipients lacked prior SARS-CoV-2 infection and had negative nucleocapsid antibodies. Only in-frame clones appear in the TCRdb table, and some are missing; sequencing was by immunoSEQ multiplex PCR. The sample comprises 30,000 to 35,000 clones, roughly 72% of which are singletons, and 25% to 35% rests with the top ten. About this clone: As yet, its antigen is unknown.

Study-wide findings and caveats: Whether induced by infection or by vaccine, clones showed marked clonal contraction late after vaccination.

This chain uses TRBV4-3 with TRBJ2-2, with a tentative D call TRBD2 (6 bases). The sequence derives from a human donor who received a COVID-19 vaccine. The sample here was CD4+ T cells from PBMCs cultured with HCoV-OC43 spike peptides, taken before COVID-19 vaccination. Subset reported: HCoV-OC43 spike overlapping peptide pool stimulation. CDR3 amino acids: CASSPQEGSTGELFF. In DNA form, the CDR3 reads TGCGCCAGCAGCCCCCAGGAGGGGAGCACCGGGGAGCTGTTTTTT.